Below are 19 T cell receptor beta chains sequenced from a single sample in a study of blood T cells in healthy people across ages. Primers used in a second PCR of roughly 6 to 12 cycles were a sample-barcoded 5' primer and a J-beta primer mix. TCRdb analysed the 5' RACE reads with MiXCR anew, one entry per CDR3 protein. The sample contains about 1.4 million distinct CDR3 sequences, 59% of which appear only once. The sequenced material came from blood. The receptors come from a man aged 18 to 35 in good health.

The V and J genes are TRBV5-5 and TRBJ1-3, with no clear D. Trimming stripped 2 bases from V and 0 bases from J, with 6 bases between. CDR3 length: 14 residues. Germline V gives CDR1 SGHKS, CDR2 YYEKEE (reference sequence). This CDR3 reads CASSFINSGNTIYF. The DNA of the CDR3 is TGTGCCAGCAGCTTTATCAACTCTGGAAACACCATATATTTT.

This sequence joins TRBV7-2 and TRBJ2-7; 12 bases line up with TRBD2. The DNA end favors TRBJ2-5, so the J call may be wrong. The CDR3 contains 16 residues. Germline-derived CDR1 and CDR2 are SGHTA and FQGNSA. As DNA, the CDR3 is TGTGCCAGCAGGTCGTCTAGCGGGGGGGCCGGGGAGACCCAGTACTTC. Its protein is CASRSSSGGAGETQYF.

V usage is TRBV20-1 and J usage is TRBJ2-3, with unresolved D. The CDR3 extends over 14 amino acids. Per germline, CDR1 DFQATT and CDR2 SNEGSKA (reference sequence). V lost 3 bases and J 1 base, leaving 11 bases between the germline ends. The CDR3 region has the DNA TGCAGTGCTAGTGGGGATGGACGCACAGATACGCAGTATTTT. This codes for CSASGDGRTDTQYF.

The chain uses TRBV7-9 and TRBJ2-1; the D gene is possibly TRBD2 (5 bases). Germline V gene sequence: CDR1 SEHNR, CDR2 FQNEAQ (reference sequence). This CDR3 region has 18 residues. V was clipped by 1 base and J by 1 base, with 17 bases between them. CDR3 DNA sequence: TGTGCCAGCAGCTTAGTAGGTTTTAGGGAGAAATCCTACAATGAGCAGTTCTTC. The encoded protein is CASSLVGFREKSYNEQFF.

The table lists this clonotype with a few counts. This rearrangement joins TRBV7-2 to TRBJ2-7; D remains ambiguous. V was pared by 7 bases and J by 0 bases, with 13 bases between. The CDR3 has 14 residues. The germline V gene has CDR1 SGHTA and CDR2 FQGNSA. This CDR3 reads CASTLAGPSYEQYF. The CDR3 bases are TGTGCCAGCACCCTGGCAGGTCCCTCCTACGAGCAGTACTTC.

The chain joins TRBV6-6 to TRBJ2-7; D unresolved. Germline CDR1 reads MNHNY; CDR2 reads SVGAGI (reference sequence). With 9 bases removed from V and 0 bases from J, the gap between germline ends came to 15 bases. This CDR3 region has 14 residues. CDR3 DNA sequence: TGTGCCAGTGGAGAATCATTAGACTCCTACGAGCAGTACTTC. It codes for CASGESLDSYEQYF.

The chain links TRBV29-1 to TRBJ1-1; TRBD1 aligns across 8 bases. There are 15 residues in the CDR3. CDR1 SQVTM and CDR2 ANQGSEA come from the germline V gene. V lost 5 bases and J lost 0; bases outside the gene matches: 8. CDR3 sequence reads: CSVTQGGTMNTEAFF. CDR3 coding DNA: TGCAGCGTTACACAGGGGGGCACCATGAACACTGAAGCTTTCTTT.

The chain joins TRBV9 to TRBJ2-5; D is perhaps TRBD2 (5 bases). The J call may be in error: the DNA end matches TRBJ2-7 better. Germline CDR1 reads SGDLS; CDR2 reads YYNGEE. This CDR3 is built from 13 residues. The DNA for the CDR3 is TGTGCCAGCAGCGTAGAACCGGGATCCGAGCAGTACTTC. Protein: CASSVEPGSEQYF.

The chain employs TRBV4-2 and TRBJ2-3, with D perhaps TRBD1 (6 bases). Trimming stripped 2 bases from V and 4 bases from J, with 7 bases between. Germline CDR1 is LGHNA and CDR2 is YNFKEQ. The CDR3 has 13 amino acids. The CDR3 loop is CASSQNRADTQYF. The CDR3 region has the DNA TGTGCCAGCAGCCAAAACAGGGCAGATACGCAGTATTTT.

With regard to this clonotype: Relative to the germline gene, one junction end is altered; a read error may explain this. The DNA for the CDR3 is TGTGCCGGCAGCCAAGGGACAGGGCAAGAGACCCAGTACTTC. Protein sequence: CAGSQGTGQETQYF. This chain joins TRBV3-1 and TRBJ2-4; TRBD1 matches at 9 bases. The J call may not be correct, given that the DNA end is closer to TRBJ2-5. The CDR3 has 14 amino acids. Per the germline V gene, CDR1 is LGHDT and CDR2 is YNNKEL (reference sequence).

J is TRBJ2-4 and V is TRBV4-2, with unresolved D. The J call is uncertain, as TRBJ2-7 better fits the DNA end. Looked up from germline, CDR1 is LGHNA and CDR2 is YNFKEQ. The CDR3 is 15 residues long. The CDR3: CASSQADSPTYEQYF. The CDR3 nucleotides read TGTGCCAGCAGCCAAGCTGATTCTCCTACTTACGAGCAGTACTTC.

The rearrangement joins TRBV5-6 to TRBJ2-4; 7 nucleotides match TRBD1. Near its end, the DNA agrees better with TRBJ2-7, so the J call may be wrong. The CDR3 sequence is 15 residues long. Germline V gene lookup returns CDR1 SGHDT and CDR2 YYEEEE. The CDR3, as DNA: TGTGCCAGCAGCGTCACAGGGGCCGAACCCCCCGAGCAGTACTTC. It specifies CASSVTGAEPPEQYF.

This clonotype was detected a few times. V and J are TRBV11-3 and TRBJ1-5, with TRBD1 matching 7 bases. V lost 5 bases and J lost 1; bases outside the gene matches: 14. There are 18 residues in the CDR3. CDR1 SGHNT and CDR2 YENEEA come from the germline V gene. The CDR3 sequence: CASSHRNRGKRSNQPQHF. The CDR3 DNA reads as TGTGCCAGCAGCCATCGTAACAGGGGCAAACGAAGCAATCAGCCCCAGCATTTT. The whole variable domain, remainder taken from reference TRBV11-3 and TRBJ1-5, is EAGVVQSPRYKIIEKKQPVAFWCNPISGHNTLYWYLQNLGQGPELLIRYENEEAVDDSQLPKDRFSAERLKGVDSTLKIQPAELGDSAVYLCASSHRNRGKRSNQPQHFGDGTRLSIL.

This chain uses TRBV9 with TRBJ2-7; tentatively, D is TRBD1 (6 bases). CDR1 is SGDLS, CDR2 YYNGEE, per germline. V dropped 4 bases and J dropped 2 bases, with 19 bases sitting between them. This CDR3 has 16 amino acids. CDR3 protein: CASSPRDIVVTYEQYF. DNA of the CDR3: TGTGCCAGCAGCCCCCGGGACATCGTAGTAACCTACGAGCAGTACTTC.

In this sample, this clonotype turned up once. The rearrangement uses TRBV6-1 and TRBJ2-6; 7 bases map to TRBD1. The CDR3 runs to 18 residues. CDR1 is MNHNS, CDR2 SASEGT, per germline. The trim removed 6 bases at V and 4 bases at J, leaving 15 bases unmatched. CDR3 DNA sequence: TGTGCCAGCAGAAAATCAGGGACAGCCGCTCAGGGGGCCAACGTCCTGACTTTC. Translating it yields CASRKSGTAAQGANVLTF.

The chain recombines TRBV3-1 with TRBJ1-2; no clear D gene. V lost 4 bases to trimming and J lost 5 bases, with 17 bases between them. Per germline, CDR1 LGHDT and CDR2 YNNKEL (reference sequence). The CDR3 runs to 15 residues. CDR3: CASSPPLTGSYGYTF. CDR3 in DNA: TGTGCCAGCAGCCCGCCGCTGACGGGATCTTATGGCTACACCTTC.

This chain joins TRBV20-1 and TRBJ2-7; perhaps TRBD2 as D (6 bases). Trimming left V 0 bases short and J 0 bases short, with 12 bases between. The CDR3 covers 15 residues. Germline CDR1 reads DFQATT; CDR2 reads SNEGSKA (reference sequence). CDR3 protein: CSARDYGTRSYEQYF. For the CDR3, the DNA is TGCAGTGCTAGAGATTATGGGACTCGCTCCTACGAGCAGTACTTC.

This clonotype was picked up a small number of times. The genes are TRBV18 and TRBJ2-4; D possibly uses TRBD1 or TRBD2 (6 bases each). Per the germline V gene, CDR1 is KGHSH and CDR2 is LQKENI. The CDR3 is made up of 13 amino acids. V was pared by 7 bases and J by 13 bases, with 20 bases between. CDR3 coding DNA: TGTGCCAGCTACGGGGGCGGATCAGGAGAGCAGTACTTC. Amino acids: CASYGGGSGEQYF.

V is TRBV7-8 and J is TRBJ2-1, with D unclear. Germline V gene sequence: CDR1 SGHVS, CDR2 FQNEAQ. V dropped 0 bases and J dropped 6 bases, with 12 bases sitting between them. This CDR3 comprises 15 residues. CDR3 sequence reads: CASSLALGWGNEQFF. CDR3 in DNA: TGTGCCAGCAGCTTAGCCCTAGGGTGGGGCAATGAGCAGTTCTTC. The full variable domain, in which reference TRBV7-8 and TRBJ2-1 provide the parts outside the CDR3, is GAGVSQSPRYKVAKRGQDVALRCDPISGHVSLFWYQQALGQGPEFLTYFQNEAQLDKSGLPSDRFFAERPEGSVSTLKIQRTQQEDSAVYLCASSLALGWGNEQFFGPGTRLTVL.